This is a list of T cell receptor beta chains from one sample in a study of blood T cell repertoires in COVID-19. Here immunoSEQ multiplex PCR was the method, and the copy in TCRdb shows in-frame clones only, minus some. The sample records roughly 230,000 clones, roughly 90% being singletons. Sequenced material: peripheral blood. The source of these receptors is a woman aged 60-75 years with COVID-19, enrolled during active disease. Both conserved end residues are part of each CDR3. Fields, in order: CDR3 protein, CDR3 DNA, V gene, J gene, D gene, clone size. D genes are given only for firm matches. Part of the rows lack a size; the others show once, few, many or a class for expanded clones.

CASSQGGRGQPQHF	TGTGCCAGCAGCCAAGGGGGTCGGGGTCAGCCCCAGCATTTT	TRBV3-1/TRBV3-2	TRBJ1-5	NA	once
CASSATGGPGNIQYF	TGTGCCAGCAGCGCCACGGGGGGGCCGGGAAACATTCAGTACTTC	TRBV5-4	TRBJ2-4	TRBD2	NA
CASSYFDPGRNEQYF	TGTGCCAGCAGTTACTTCGATCCAGGCAGGAACGAGCAGTACTTC	TRBV6-2/TRBV6-3	TRBJ2-7	NA	NA
CASSPGTGVLIANTGELFF	TGTGCCAGCAGCCCTGGGACAGGAGTACTAATCGCGAACACCGGGGAGCTGTTTTTT	TRBV9	TRBJ2-2	TRBD1	NA
CASSLLTGGTEAFF	TGTGCCAGCAGCTTACTGACAGGGGGCACTGAAGCTTTCTTT	TRBV7-2	TRBJ1-1	TRBD1	NA
CASSFGRNEKLFF	TGTGCCAGCAGCTTCGGGAGAAATGAAAAACTGTTTTTT	TRBV5-4	TRBJ1-4	NA	NA
CASSESLGQAYEQYF	TGCGCCAGCAGTGAAAGTTTAGGACAGGCCTACGAGCAGTACTTC	TRBV10-1	TRBJ2-7	TRBD1	few
CASSIRRQGSYQPQHF	TGTGCCAGTAGTATCCGACGGCAGGGTTCGTATCAGCCCCAGCATTTT	TRBV19	TRBJ1-5	NA	NA
CASSQRTGGFQPQHF	TGTGCCAGCAGCCAGCGAACAGGGGGTTTTCAGCCCCAGCATTTT	TRBV3-1/TRBV3-2	TRBJ1-5	TRBD1	NA
CASSEGLATTYEQFF	TGTGCCAGCAGTGAAGGATTAGCGACAACCTATGAGCAGTTCTTC	TRBV2	TRBJ2-1	NA	NA
CASMSDGYNEQFF	TGTGCCAGCATGAGCGACGGATACAATGAGCAGTTCTTC	TRBV12-3/TRBV12-4	TRBJ2-1	NA	NA
CASSQEGAAEAFF	TGTGCCAGCAGCCAGGAGGGGGCGGCTGAAGCTTTCTTT	TRBV3-1/TRBV3-2	TRBJ1-1	TRBD1	once
CASSYSREGTEAFF	TGTGCCAGCAGTTACTCCAGGGAGGGCACTGAAGCTTTCTTT	TRBV6-2/TRBV6-3	TRBJ1-1	NA	few
CASSYAWGRNQPQHF	TGTGCCAGCAGTTACGCGTGGGGGCGTAATCAGCCCCAGCATTTT	TRBV6-5	TRBJ1-5	NA	NA
CASSQFRAGADTQYF	TGTGCCAGCAGCCAATTTCGCGCAGGTGCAGATACGCAGTATTTT	TRBV14	TRBJ2-3	NA	NA
CASSPERSDYGYTF	TGCGCCAGCAGCCCCGAACGGTCCGATTATGGCTACACCTTC	TRBV4-1	TRBJ1-2	NA	NA
CASTPGGAGLSGANVLTF	TGTGCCAGTACCCCGGGAGGAGCGGGGCTCTCTGGGGCCAACGTCCTGACTTTC	TRBV19	TRBJ2-6	TRBD2	NA
CARSCPTGTGGPDTEAFF	TGTGCCAGAAGTTGCCCCACCGGGACAGGGGGCCCCGACACTGAAGCTTTCTTT	TRBV5-3	TRBJ1-1	TRBD1	NA
CASSESGGNQPQHF	TGTGCCAGCAGTGAATCGGGCGGGAATCAGCCCCAGCATTTT	TRBV6-1	TRBJ1-5	NA	NA
CASKPPGGRYEQYF	TGTGCCAGCAAACCCCCCGGGGGGCGCTACGAGCAGTACTTC	TRBV7-2	TRBJ2-7	NA	NA
CASSKDRTQETQYF	TGTGCCAGCAGCAAGGACAGGACCCAAGAGACCCAGTACTTC	TRBV5-4	TRBJ2-5	TRBD1	NA
CARRTANTGELFF	TGTGCCAGACGGACAGCGAACACCGGGGAGCTGTTTTTT	TRBV2	TRBJ2-2	NA	NA
CASSPGTGGYNEQFF	TGTGCCAGCAGTCCCGGGACAGGGGGCTACAATGAGCAGTTCTTC	TRBV27	TRBJ2-1	TRBD1	once
CASSLRQGQAEAFF	TGTGCCAGCAGCTTGCGGCAGGGTCAGGCTGAAGCTTTCTTT	TRBV5-4	TRBJ1-1	NA	NA
CASSSGGYTEAFF	TGTGCCAGCAGTTCAGGGGGCTACACTGAAGCTTTCTTT	TRBV27	TRBJ1-1	TRBD1	NA
CASSFLLRTSPDTQYF	TGTGCCAGCAGCTTCCTCCTTCGGACTAGCCCAGATACGCAGTATTTT	TRBV7-2	TRBJ2-3	TRBD2	NA
CASSLSDSRYEQYF	TGTGCCAGCAGCTTATCTGACTCACGCTACGAGCAGTACTTC	TRBV7-8	TRBJ2-7	NA	once
CASRSDRGFQPQHF	TGTGCCAGCAGGAGCGACAGGGGGTTTCAGCCCCAGCATTTT	TRBV27	TRBJ1-5	TRBD1	NA
CASSPRGAFYNEQFF	TGTGCCAGCAGCCCCCGCGGTGCTTTCTACAATGAGCAGTTCTTC	TRBV7-9	TRBJ2-1	NA	NA
CASSLTPAGAYEQYF	TGTGCCAGCAGCTTAACACCAGCGGGGGCCTACGAGCAGTACTTC	TRBV7-3	TRBJ2-7	TRBD2	NA
CASSRLGGTEAFF	TGTGCCAGCAGCCGGTTGGGGGGAACTGAAGCTTTCTTT	TRBV5-5	TRBJ1-1	NA	NA